The next 15 T cell receptor beta chains were all read from a single sample in a study of molecular identifiers for immune sequencing clone quantification. A single record per CDR3 protein comes from TCRdb applying MiXCR to the PCR reads. The sample holds tens of thousands of distinct CDR3 sequences, around a sixth seen once. The sequenced material came from naive CD8+ T cells from blood, with Jurkat cell RNA spiked in. Specified subset: FACS-sorted CD8+CD4-CCR7+CD45RA+ naive T cells. The origin of the receptors is a human donor in good health. Some libraries in this study had Jurkat cell RNA spiked in.

This clonotype was counted ten times or more. The chain combines TRBV19 with TRBJ1-5; 7 bases line up with TRBD1. The germline V gene has CDR1 LNHDA and CDR2 SQIVND (reference sequence). The CDR3 runs 16 residues. The J segment lost 3 bases and the V segment lost 4 bases, leaving 9 bases of the junction unmatched. For the CDR3, the DNA is TGTGCCAGTAGTAACTATGGAGGGACAGACAATCAGCCCCAGCATTTT. Protein sequence: CASSNYGGTDNQPQHF.

This clonotype has a handful of counts. Just one base apart from a much larger clone, this may be a read error. The rearrangement uses TRBV4-2 and TRBJ2-2, with D uncertain. The CDR3 runs to 13 residues. Germline V lookup: CDR1 LGHNA, CDR2 YNFKEQ. The CDR3 spells CASGQDNTGELFF. In DNA, the CDR3 is TGTGCCAGCGGCCAAGATAACACCGGGGAGCTGTTTTTT.

At least ten counts were recorded for this clonotype. The rearrangement links TRBV6-2 or TRBV6-3 to TRBJ2-3, with a weak D call TRBD2 (5 bases). V was clipped by 6 bases and J by 1 base, with 8 bases between them. Germline CDR1 is MNHEY and CDR2 is SVGEGT. The CDR3 totals 13 residues. CDR3 nucleotides: TGTGCCAGCAGCCACGGGGGCACAGATACGCAGTATTTT. Protein: CASSHGGTDTQYF.

At least ten counts were recorded for this clonotype. The chain carries TRBV20-1 and TRBJ2-1; 11 positions agree with TRBD2. The CDR3 consists of 15 residues. Germline V gene lookup returns CDR1 DFQATT and CDR2 SNEGSKA (reference sequence). The V segment lost 3 bases and the J segment 5 bases; nucleotides outside the gene matches: 6. CDR3 sequence reads: CSASSGTSGDNEQFF. In nucleotides, the CDR3 is TGCAGTGCTAGTTCCGGGACTAGCGGTGACAATGAGCAGTTCTTC.

This clonotype was seen many times. The CDR3 DNA reads as TGTGCCAGCAGTTACTCAGTGACAGGGGATTACGAGCAGTACTTC. Its protein product is CASSYSVTGDYEQYF. This sequence joins TRBV6-6 and TRBJ2-7, with TRBD1 identical over 8 bases. Germline assignment: CDR1 MNHNY and CDR2 SVGAGI (reference sequence). This CDR3 has 15 amino acids. V trimming: 0 bases; J trimming: 4 bases; junction bases outside the gene matches: 5.

This clonotype was counted many times. V usage is TRBV2 and J usage is TRBJ1-2; 8 bases agree with TRBD1. V shed 7 bases and J 4 bases; nucleotides not matched to a gene: 8. The CDR3 length is 14 residues. Germline V lookup: CDR1 SNHLY, CDR2 FYNNEI. The DNA for the CDR3 is TGTGCCAGCACCCAGGGGCAGGGGGCCTATGGCTACACCTTC. Its protein product is CASTQGQGAYGYTF.

This clonotype has only a few counts. The rearrangement joins TRBV5-1 to TRBJ2-7; 7 bases agree with TRBD2. Looked up from germline, CDR1 is SGHRS and CDR2 is YFSETQ. The V and J ends lost 3 bases and 6 bases, in that order; junction bases with no gene match: 6. The CDR3 loop spans 13 amino acids. Written as DNA, the CDR3 is TGCGCCAGCAGCTGGGGGAGGGACGTCGAGCAGTACTTC. Translation gives CASSWGRDVEQYF.

In this sample, this clonotype turned up many times. The J gene is TRBJ2-7, the V gene TRBV20-1; 14 nucleotides agree with TRBD2. The germline CDR1 and CDR2 sequences are DFQATT and SNEGSKA (reference sequence). Germline trimming cut 7 bases from V and 6 bases from J; bases unmatched to any gene: 8. This CDR3 is 14 amino acids long. The CDR3 sequence is CSVSLGLAGVEQYF. The CDR3 region has the DNA TGCAGTGTCTCGCTGGGACTAGCGGGAGTCGAGCAGTACTTC.

This clonotype was recorded at least ten times. The genes are TRBV3-1 and TRBJ2-7; 13 bases match TRBD2. In germline, CDR1 is LGHDT, CDR2 YNNKEL (reference sequence). This CDR3 is 18 amino acids long. V lost 0 bases, J lost 5 bases, and 10 bases stayed unmatched. This CDR3 reads CASSQDLIGLAGDDEQYF. CDR3 nucleotides: TGTGCCAGCAGCCAAGATCTTATAGGACTAGCGGGAGATGACGAGCAGTACTTC.

Concerning this clonotype: This may be a read error, as it is one base from a much larger clone. The V call is TRBV13, the J call TRBJ2-5; weak D call: TRBD2 (5 bases). The CDR3 covers 13 residues. Germline CDR1 reads PRHDT; CDR2 reads FYEKMQ (reference sequence). CDR3 nucleotide sequence: TGTGCCGGCAGCTTGGGCGGGCAAGAGACCCAGTACTTC. Amino acid sequence: CAGSLGGQETQYF.

This clonotype was counted many times. The chain carries TRBV2 and TRBJ2-3; 10 bases match TRBD2. From germline, CDR1 is SNHLY and CDR2 FYNNEI. The CDR3 contains 17 residues. With V trimmed by 1 base and J by 1 base, 5 bases remained unmatched. The CDR3 sequence: CASSEVLTSGGTDTQYF. In DNA, the CDR3 is TGTGCCAGCAGTGAAGTCCTTACTAGCGGGGGCACAGATACGCAGTATTTT.

This clonotype was recorded at least ten times. The rearrangement joins TRBV3-1 to TRBJ1-4; D perhaps matches TRBD1 (6 bases). Germline V lookup: CDR1 LGHDT, CDR2 YNNKEL (reference sequence). Trimming pared 3 bases from V and 5 bases from J, leaving 13 bases between. The CDR3 sequence is 15 residues long. CDR3 DNA sequence: TGTGCCAGCAGCCAGGACGCCGGGGGCAATGAAAAACTGTTTTTT. It specifies CASSQDAGGNEKLFF.

This clonotype was recorded many times. The chain links TRBV5-1 to TRBJ2-1; D gene unclear. V was shortened by 0 bases and J by 13 bases, with 11 bases between the two germline ends. Germline lookup yields CDR1 SGHRS and CDR2 YFSETQ. The CDR3 spans 12 residues. CDR3 residues: CASSLGTLSQFF. In DNA form, the CDR3 reads TGCGCCAGCAGCTTGGGAACCTTGAGTCAGTTCTTC.

Remarks on this clonotype: A clone one base away is much larger, so this may be a read error. V gene TRBV5-3 combines with J gene TRBJ2-5; TRBD1 matches 11 bases. Being an ORF, TRBV5-3 has a function that is uncertain. The length of the CDR3 is 15 residues. Trimming at V came to 10 bases and at J to 2 bases, leaving 10 bases not matched to a gene. CDR3 in amino acids: CAGSEGQGVQETQYF. The CDR3 nucleotides are TGTGCCGGCAGCGAGGGACAGGGGGTGCAAGAGACCCAGTACTTC.

This clonotype was seen only a few times. The chain recombines TRBV13 with TRBJ2-1; 8 bases match TRBD2. This CDR3 is 18 amino acids long. The ends lost 4 bases at V and 4 bases at J; junction bases unmatched: 15. Germline-derived CDR1 and CDR2 are PRHDT and FYEKMQ (reference sequence). The CDR3 sequence is CASSSKNPGLVMYNEQFF. DNA for the CDR3: TGTGCCAGCAGCTCGAAAAATCCGGGACTAGTGATGTACAATGAGCAGTTCTTC.